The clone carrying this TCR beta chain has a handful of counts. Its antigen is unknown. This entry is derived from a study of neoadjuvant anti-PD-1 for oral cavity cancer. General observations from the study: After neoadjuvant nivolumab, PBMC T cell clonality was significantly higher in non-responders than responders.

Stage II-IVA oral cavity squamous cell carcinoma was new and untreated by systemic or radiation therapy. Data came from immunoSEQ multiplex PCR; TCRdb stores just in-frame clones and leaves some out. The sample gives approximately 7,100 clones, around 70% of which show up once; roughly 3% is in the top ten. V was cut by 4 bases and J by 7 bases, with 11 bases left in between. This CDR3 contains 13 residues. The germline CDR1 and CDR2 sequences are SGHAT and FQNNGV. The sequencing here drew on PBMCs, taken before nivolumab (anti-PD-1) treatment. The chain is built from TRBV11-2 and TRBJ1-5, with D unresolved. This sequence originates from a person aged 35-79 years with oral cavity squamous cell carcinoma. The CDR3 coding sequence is TGTGCCAGCAGCTCTCTCCCCTCCCAGCCCCAGCATTTT. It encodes CASSSLPSQPQHF.